One T cell receptor beta chain is described in this entry. What it binds is not known. These data originate in a study of T cell responses to AZD1222 COVID-19 vaccine. Whole-study results and caveats: In a largely white British group with more females than males, clonal diversity was possibly underestimated. Scientists sampled the repertoires only once the peak T cell response had passed.

The assay was immunoSEQ multiplex PCR, and TCRdb's table has in-frame clones only and misses some. The data contain roughly 150,000 clones, around nine tenths of them singletons. The specimen was peripheral blood, collected on day 0 of AZD1222 vaccination. The sequence derives from an adult in good health.

CDR3 region: CASSPPGQDLYGYTF. CDR3 nucleotides: TGTGCCAGCAGCCCCCCGGGACAGGACCTCTATGGCTACACCTTC. The rearrangement links TRBV7-9 to TRBJ1-2; TRBD1 matches at 8 bases. Germline V CDR1 and CDR2: SEHNR, FQNEAQ (reference sequence). J was trimmed by 4 bases and V by 5 bases; bases with no gene match: 9. The CDR3 is 15 residues long. Full variable domain (remainder filled in from reference TRBV7-9 and TRBJ1-2): DTGVSQNPRHKITKRGQNVTFRCDPISEHNRLYWYRQTLGQGPEFLTYFQNEAQLEKSRLLSDRFSAERPKGSFSTLEIQRTEQGDSAMYLCASSPPGQDLYGYTFGSGTRLTVV.